Below, one TCR beta chain is given with its context. Trimming removed 3 bases from V and 5 bases from J; junction bases left unmatched: 5. The germline gives CDR1 SGHTA, CDR2 FQGNSA. The CDR3 length is 15 residues. The data originate from a study of blood T cell repertoires in COVID-19. Assay used: immunoSEQ multiplex PCR; TCRdb lists only in-frame clones, some missing. The sample yields approximately 230,000 clones, approximately 88% seen once. The receptor comes from a woman aged 30 to 39 with COVID-19, enrolled during active disease. The V call is TRBV7-2, the J call TRBJ2-7; 12 bases are a match to TRBD1. The material sequenced was peripheral blood. CDR3 sequence reads: CASSFPGQGAHEQYF. The CDR3 DNA sequence: TGTGCCAGCAGCTTCCCGGGACAGGGGGCCCACGAGCAGTACTTC.